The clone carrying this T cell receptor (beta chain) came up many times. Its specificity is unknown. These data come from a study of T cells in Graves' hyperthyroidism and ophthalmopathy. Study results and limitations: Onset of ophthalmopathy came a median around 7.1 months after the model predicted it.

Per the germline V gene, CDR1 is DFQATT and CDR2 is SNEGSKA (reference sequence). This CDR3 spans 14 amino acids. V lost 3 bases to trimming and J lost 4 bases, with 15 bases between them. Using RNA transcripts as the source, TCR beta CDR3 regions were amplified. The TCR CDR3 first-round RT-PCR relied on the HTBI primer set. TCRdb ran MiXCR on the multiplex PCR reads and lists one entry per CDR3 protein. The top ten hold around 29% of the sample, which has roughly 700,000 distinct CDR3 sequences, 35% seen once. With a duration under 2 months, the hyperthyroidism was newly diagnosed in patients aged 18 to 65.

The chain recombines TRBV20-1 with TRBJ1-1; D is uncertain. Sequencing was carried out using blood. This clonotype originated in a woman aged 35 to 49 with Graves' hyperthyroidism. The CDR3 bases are TGCAGTGCTAGGCTGGGAGGCGGGAGCACTGAAGCTTTCTTT. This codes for CSARLGGGSTEAFF.